This TCR beta chain appears in the sequencing data of a study of T cell repertoires in cytomegalovirus infection. This clonotype was seen at least ten times. V lost 0 bases to trimming and J lost 7 bases, with 6 bases between them. The CDR3 contains 12 residues. The germline gives CDR1 SEHNR, CDR2 FQNEAQ (reference sequence). TCRdb recomputed calls from the reads with MiXCR, one row per CDR3 protein. The repertoire holds approximately 250,000 distinct CDR3 sequences, 5% to 8.5% seen once, with 5.5% to 8% in the top ten. The source of this sequence is a human donor in good health (CMV status not recorded). Some clones in this sample may be carry-over from other donors' samples. Specimen: PBMCs. The chain joins TRBV7-9 to TRBJ1-1; D not resolved. CDR3 sequence reads: CASSLAGSEAFF. CDR3 sequence (DNA): TGTGCCAGCAGCTTAGCTGGCAGTGAAGCTTTCTTT. The full variable domain, with the rest looked up from reference TRBV7-9 and TRBJ1-1, is DTGVSQNPRHKITKRGQNVTFRCDPISEHNRLYWYRQTLGQGPEFLTYFQNEAQLEKSRLLSDRFSAERPKGSFSTLEIQRTEQGDSAMYLCASSLAGSEAFFGQGTRLTVV.